What follows is one TCR beta chain and its context. These data belong to a study of blood T cell repertoires in COVID-19. Study-level information: In each case, the material was cDNA or gDNA derived from T cells, B-cell-depleted T cells, or PBMCs.

Clones were read by immunoSEQ multiplex PCR, and TCRdb kept only the in-frame ones, dropping some. The sample comprises approximately 150,000 clones, about 90% of which are singletons, and 0.95% to 1.5% rests with the top ten. The CDR3 loop spans 16 amino acids. Trimming took off 0 bases at V and 0 bases at J, with 12 bases between the two ends. Germline CDR1 SGHRS, CDR2 YFSETQ. The clonotype comes from a human donor with acute COVID-19. The donor label of this sample is uncertain. Sequencing used PBMCs or T cells enriched from blood (not recorded which). The chain links TRBV5-1 to TRBJ1-1, with D perhaps TRBD1 (6 bases). The CDR3 DNA reads TGCGCCAGCAGCTTGGAGACAGGACTCATGAACACTGAAGCTTTCTTT. As protein: CASSLETGLMNTEAFF.